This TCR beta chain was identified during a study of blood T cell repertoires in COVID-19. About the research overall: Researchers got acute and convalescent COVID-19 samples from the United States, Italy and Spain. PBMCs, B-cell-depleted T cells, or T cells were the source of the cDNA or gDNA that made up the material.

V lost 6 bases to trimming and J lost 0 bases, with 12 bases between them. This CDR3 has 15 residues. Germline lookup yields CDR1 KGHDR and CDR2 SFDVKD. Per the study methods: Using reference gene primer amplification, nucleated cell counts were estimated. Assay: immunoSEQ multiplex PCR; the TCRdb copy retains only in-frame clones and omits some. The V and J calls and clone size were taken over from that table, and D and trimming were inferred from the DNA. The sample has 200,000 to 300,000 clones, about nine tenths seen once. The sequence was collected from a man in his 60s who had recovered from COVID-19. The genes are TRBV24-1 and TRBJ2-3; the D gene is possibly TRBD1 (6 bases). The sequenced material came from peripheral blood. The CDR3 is CATSSDRTSTDTQYF. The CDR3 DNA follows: TGTGCCACCAGTTCCGACAGGACTAGCACAGATACGCAGTATTTT.